This TCR beta chain was sequenced in a study of cytomegalovirus exposure and HLA in healthy donors. Points from the study as a whole: A classifier reportedly called cytomegalovirus status with high sensitivity and specificity. About 87% or about 30% of the time was how often most TCR beta V segments were productive, according to an earlier analysis. Prediction of most subjects' HLA-A and HLA-B alleles by TCR beta sequences was reportedly accurate.

Concerning this clone itself: Its antigen is not known.

The PCR was carried out with 60 Vbeta primers and 13 Jbeta primers. As handled by the study authors: A later analysis counted 65 million to 95 million unique TCR beta chains, some 12 million shared. This table comes from immunoSEQ multiplex PCR, and its TCRdb copy is limited to in-frame clones, with some not included. V and J calls and clone size are copied from that table; D and trimming were computed from the DNA. The table lists 160,000 or so clones, approximately 84% of them singletons. The receptor was isolated from a male donor in good health and CMV-seropositive. Input material: PBMCs.

The CDR3 protein is CSVEGLLNYGYTF. CDR3 sequence (DNA): TGCAGCGTTGAAGGACTCCTTAACTATGGCTACACCTTC. This chain joins TRBV29-1 and TRBJ1-2; D gene unclear. Trimming stripped 1 base from V and 1 base from J, with 7 bases between. Germline loops: CDR1 SQVTM, CDR2 ANQGSEA. This CDR3 spans 13 amino acids.